This T cell receptor (beta chain) appears in the sequencing data of a study of T cells in Graves' hyperthyroidism and ophthalmopathy. The patients, who ranged from 18 to 65 in age, presented with newly diagnosed hyperthyroidism lasting under 2 months. Germline values: CDR1 LGHDT, CDR2 YNNKEL (reference sequence). CDR3 length: 14 residues. V shed 0 bases and J shed 7 bases, with 10 bases lying between them. This clonotype has at least ten counts. There were TCR beta CDR3 regions amplified from RNA transcripts. A first-round RT-PCR of the TCR CDR3 used the HTBI primer set. TCRdb reprocessed the multiplex PCR reads with MiXCR, giving one entry per CDR3 protein. The sample consists of about 480,000 distinct CDR3 sequences, approximately 15% of them appearing once.

The sequence derives from a woman between 18 and 29 years old with Graves' hyperthyroidism. Specimen: blood. The chain joins TRBV3-1 to TRBJ2-1; unclear D gene. DNA of the CDR3: TGTGCCAGCAGCCAAGATGAAGGGCCTAATGAGCAGTTCTTC. Its translation: CASSQDEGPNEQFF.